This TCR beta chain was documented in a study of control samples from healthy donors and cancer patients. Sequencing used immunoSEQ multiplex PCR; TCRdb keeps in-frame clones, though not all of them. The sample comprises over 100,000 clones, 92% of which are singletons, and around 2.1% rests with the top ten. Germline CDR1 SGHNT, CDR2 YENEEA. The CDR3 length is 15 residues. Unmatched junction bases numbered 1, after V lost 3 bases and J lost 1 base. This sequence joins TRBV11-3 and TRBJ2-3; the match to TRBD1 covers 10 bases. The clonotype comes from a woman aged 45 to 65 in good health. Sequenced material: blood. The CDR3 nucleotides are TGTGCCAGCAGCTTGGGACAGGGGCGCACAGATACGCAGTATTTT. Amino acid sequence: CASSLGQGRTDTQYF.